The 5 T cell receptor beta chains below come from one sample, sequenced in a study of cytomegalovirus exposure and HLA in healthy donors. Primers: 60 Vbeta forward and 13 Jbeta reverse. Assay used: immunoSEQ multiplex PCR; TCRdb lists only in-frame clones, some missing. The repertoire holds approximately 150,000 clones, with 55% to 70% as singletons. The sample was PBMCs. The receptor set was obtained from a woman between 55 and 75 years old in good health and CMV-seropositive.

This clone is a singleton in its sample. The chain is built from TRBV4-1 and TRBJ2-2; D might be TRBD1 (6 bases). V lost 8 bases to trimming and J lost 1 base, with 20 bases between them. The germline CDR1 and CDR2 sequences are MGHRA and YSYEKL. The CDR3 extends over 17 amino acids. This chain's CDR3 is CASALPKDSVNTGELFF. The CDR3 DNA is TGCGCCAGCGCCCTCCCTAAGGACAGCGTGAACACCGGGGAGCTGTTTTTT.

The chain is built from TRBV7-9 and TRBJ1-2, with D possibly TRBD1 on 6 matching bases. With 5 bases removed from V and 9 bases from J, the gap between germline ends came to 19 bases. There are 14 residues in the CDR3. Germline-derived CDR1 and CDR2 are SEHNR and FQNEAQ (reference sequence). This CDR3 reads CASSPDGRGLRYTF. Here the CDR3 DNA reads TGTGCCAGCAGCCCAGACGGCAGGGGCCTCCGCTACACCTTC.

The rearrangement joins TRBV27 to TRBJ1-4; weak D call: TRBD1 (6 bases). Germline CDR1 is MNHEY and CDR2 is SMNVEV (reference sequence). Trimming cost V 0 bases and J 2 bases, with 7 bases left between them. The length of the CDR3 is 15 residues. The CDR3 protein is CASSLSRGTNEKLFF. The CDR3 DNA is TGTGCCAGCAGTTTATCCAGGGGCACTAATGAAAAACTGTTTTTT.

CDR3: CATSRDWAGLAGSKETQYF. For the CDR3, the DNA is TGTGCCACCAGCAGAGATTGGGCGGGACTAGCGGGATCGAAAGAGACCCAGTACTTC. The chain combines TRBV15 with TRBJ2-5; 13 positions match TRBD2. V lost 0 bases to trimming and J lost 3 bases; unmatched junction nucleotides: 10. This CDR3 contains 19 residues. The germline V gene encodes CDR1 LNHNV and CDR2 YYDKDF (reference sequence). Full variable domain (missing parts from reference TRBV15 and TRBJ2-5): DAMVIQNPRYQVTQFGKPVTLSCSQTLNHNVMYWYQQKSSQAPKLLFHYYDKDFNNEADTPDNFQSRRPNTSFCFLDIRSPGLGDTAMYLCATSRDWAGLAGSKETQYFGPGTRLLVL.

This clone has a handful of counts. The CDR3 spells CASGAGRANEKLFF. CDR3 sequence (DNA): TGTGCCAGCGGTGCGGGGAGAGCAAATGAAAAACTGTTTTTT. This chain uses TRBV7-9 with TRBJ1-4; D is ambiguous. Trimming took off 8 bases at V and 5 bases at J, with 15 bases between the two ends. In germline, CDR1 is SEHNR, CDR2 FQNEAQ (reference sequence). This CDR3 region has 14 residues. Variable domain in full (rest from reference TRBV7-9 and TRBJ1-4): DTGVSQNPRHKITKRGQNVTFRCDPISEHNRLYWYRQTLGQGPEFLTYFQNEAQLEKSRLLSDRFSAERPKGSFSTLEIQRTEQGDSAMYLCASGAGRANEKLFFGSGTQLSVL.